The 16 T cell receptor beta chains listed next were all sequenced from one sample in a study of beta chain features in type 1 diabetes. The authors reverse transcribed all of the isolated RNA, so sequencing captured expressed TCRB transcripts. Clones were sequenced by immunoSEQ multiplex PCR, and TCRdb holds only the in-frame ones, with some missing. The sample shows around 340,000 clones, roughly a fifth of them seen only once. Specimen: naive CD4+ T cells from blood. The receptors originated from a woman younger than 35 in good health.

Here the CDR3 DNA reads TGTGCCAGCAGCCAATCGGGGTGGGCACAAGGCAATCAGCCCCAGCATTTT. Translating gives CASSQSGWAQGNQPQHF. This chain links TRBV7-9 with TRBJ1-5, with D hard to call. V was clipped by 5 bases and J by 2 bases, with 19 bases between them. Germline V gives CDR1 SEHNR, CDR2 FQNEAQ (reference sequence). CDR3 length: 17 amino acids.

This clone was counted a few times. Other DNA variants within this sample encode the same CDR3. The chain recombines TRBV6-5 with TRBJ1-4; possible D gene TRBD1, 5 bases. This CDR3 spans 14 amino acids. The V gene lost 0 bases and the J gene lost 5 bases, with 7 bases spanning the gap. From germline, CDR1 is MNHEY and CDR2 SVGAGI. CDR3 sequence reads: CASSYSRTNEKLFF. CDR3 nucleotides: TGTGCCAGCAGTTACTCGAGGACAAATGAAAAACTGTTTTTT.

The chain uses TRBV29-1 and TRBJ1-3; 7 nucleotides match TRBD1. The V segment lost 7 bases and the J segment 2 bases; nucleotides outside the gene matches: 5. This CDR3 is 13 amino acids long. The germline V gene has CDR1 SQVTM and CDR2 ANQGSEA. The CDR3 spells CSANRGPGNTIYF. CDR3 nucleotide sequence: TGCAGCGCGAACAGGGGCCCTGGAAACACCATATATTTT.

In this sample, this clone turned up a few times. The CDR3 loop reads CASSSDGMNTEAFF. The CDR3 region has the DNA TGCGCCAGCAGCTCTGACGGGATGAACACTGAAGCTTTCTTT. The chain couples TRBV5-1 to TRBJ1-1; D not resolved. Trimming removed 3 bases from V and 0 bases from J, with 9 bases in between. The CDR3 has 14 amino acids. Germline V gene data show CDR1 as SGHRS and CDR2 as YFSETQ.

This clone was observed a handful of times. Here the CDR3 reads CASRSTSGMGGQFF. The CDR3 DNA reads as TGCGCCAGCAGATCGACTAGCGGGATGGGGGGGCAGTTCTTC. J is TRBJ2-1 and V is TRBV10-2; TRBD2 matches 11 bases. This CDR3 is built from 14 residues. Germline V lookup: CDR1 WSHSY, CDR2 SAAADI. Germline trimming cut 6 bases from V and 12 bases from J; bases unmatched to any gene: 10.

This clone was seen a few times. The rearrangement joins TRBV9 to TRBJ2-1; D gene uncertain. V shed 3 bases and J shed 4 bases, with 17 bases lying between them. The CDR3 totals 16 residues. CDR1 and CDR2 (germline): SGDLS, YYNGEE. The CDR3 DNA sequence: TGTGCCAGCAGCGCCCTCGGCGGCCCCCAATACAATGAGCAGTTCTTC. Its translation is CASSALGGPQYNEQFF.

This clone was observed a handful of times. This chain joins TRBV6-5 and TRBJ1-5; no reliable D call. CDR3 length equals 14 residues. V lost 5 bases, J lost 7 bases, and 15 bases lay in between. Germline V gene sequence: CDR1 MNHEY, CDR2 SVGAGI. The CDR3 DNA is TGTGCCAGCAGTCCACTCAGGCAAATCCAGCCCCAGCATTTT. It specifies CASSPLRQIQPQHF.

The CDR3 sequence is CASGGATFQGSTDTQYF. The CDR3 nucleotides read TGTGCCAGCGGGGGGGCTACTTTCCAGGGGTCCACAGATACGCAGTATTTT. The chain recombines TRBV9 with TRBJ2-3, with D perhaps matching TRBD2 (7 bases). The V gene lost 7 bases and the J gene lost 2 bases, with 23 bases spanning the gap. CDR1 and CDR2 (germline): SGDLS, YYNGEE. The CDR3 length is 17 residues.

This clone turned up a few times. The V call is TRBV15, the J call TRBJ2-7, with 8 bases lining up with TRBD2. V lost 2 bases, J lost 6 bases, and 3 bases stayed unmatched. The CDR3 has 13 amino acids. Looked up from germline, CDR1 is LNHNV and CDR2 is YYDKDF (reference sequence). The chain's CDR3 is CATSRTLAVEQYF. The DNA for the CDR3 is TGTGCCACCAGCAGAACACTAGCGGTCGAGCAGTACTTC.

There are a few counts of this clone. V is TRBV4-3 and J is TRBJ1-1, with D maybe TRBD1 (6 bases). This CDR3 region has 13 residues. Trimming pared 4 bases from V and 7 bases from J, leaving 13 bases between. Germline values: CDR1 LGHNA, CDR2 YSLEER. Written as DNA, the CDR3 is TGCGCCAGCAGCCTAGACCGAGGGGGTGAAGCTTTCTTT. Residues: CASSLDRGGEAFF.

Of note for this clone: The identical CDR3 is also encoded by other nucleotide sequences in the sample. The chain is built from TRBV5-1 and TRBJ2-3; a possible D gene is TRBD2 (6 bases). The CDR3 runs 14 residues. Germline loops: CDR1 SGHRS, CDR2 YFSETQ. Trimming removed 5 bases at V and 2 bases at J, with 12 bases between. The DNA for the CDR3 is TGCGCCAGCAGTTTGAGGGAGGCCACAGATACGCAGTATTTT. Translation gives CASSLREATDTQYF.

The chain combines TRBV28 with TRBJ2-1; the match to TRBD2 covers 13 bases. CDR1 is MDHEN, CDR2 SYDVKM, per germline. The V gene end was trimmed by 5 bases and the J gene end by 15 bases; junction bases not matched to a gene: 13. This CDR3 contains 15 residues. The CDR3 coding sequence is TGTGCCAGCAGTCTTCCGGGACTAGCGGGGCCTACGGGGTTCTTC. Its translation is CASSLPGLAGPTGFF.

This sequence joins TRBV7-2 and TRBJ2-1; the match to TRBD1 covers 7 bases. CDR1 and CDR2 from the germline V gene are SGHTA and FQGNSA. The CDR3 is made up of 15 amino acids. V lost 6 bases and J lost 9; bases outside the gene matches: 14. The CDR3 DNA follows: TGTGCCAGCAGTTCCCAGAGACAGGGCTTGGGTGAGCAGTTCTTC. It codes for CASSSQRQGLGEQFF.

Only a few counts were recorded for this clone. V and J are TRBV2 and TRBJ2-5; D possibly corresponds to TRBD1 (6 bases). Trimming took 5 bases from V and 4 from J, leaving 20 bases between them. The CDR3 length is 16 residues. In germline, CDR1 is SNHLY, CDR2 FYNNEI. CDR3 amino acids: CASSQVGAKGGETQYF. The CDR3 nucleotides are TGTGCCAGCAGTCAAGTGGGGGCCAAAGGTGGAGAGACCCAGTACTTC.

As to this clone: The same CDR3 also results from other DNA sequences found in this sample. The chain joins TRBV7-9 to TRBJ2-1; D uncertain. V was trimmed by 1 base and J by 7 bases, leaving 5 bases between them. The CDR3 has 12 amino acids. Germline V gives CDR1 SEHNR, CDR2 FQNEAQ (reference sequence). CDR3 protein: CASSLVYNEQFF. Here the CDR3 DNA reads TGTGCCAGCAGCTTAGTTTATAATGAGCAGTTCTTC.

This chain uses TRBV30 with TRBJ2-7; D may be TRBD2 (6 bases). The CDR3 runs 12 residues. Germline V CDR1 and CDR2: GTSNPN, SVGIG (reference sequence). Trimming left V 5 bases short and J 3 bases short, with 11 bases between. The CDR3: CAWGGTNYEQYF. The DNA of the CDR3 is TGTGCCTGGGGCGGGACCAACTACGAGCAGTACTTC. Supplemented by reference TRBV30 and TRBJ2-7, the full variable domain reads SQTIHQWPATLVQPVGSPLSLECTVEGTSNPNLYWYRQAAGRGLQLLFYSVGIGQISSEVPQNLSASRPQDRQFILSSKKLLLSDSGFYLCAWGGTNYEQYFGPGTRLTVT.